This passage covers 8 T cell receptor beta chains from one sample sequenced in a study of T cells and Merkel cell carcinoma outcomes. Some clones are missing from TCRdb's copy, which holds only in-frame ones; the method was immunoSEQ multiplex PCR. The sample holds 5,000 to 7,500 clones; about 77% are singletons and the top ten take roughly 13%. The specimen sequenced was tumor tissue from Merkel cell carcinoma. The receptor source for this set is a human donor with Merkel cell carcinoma. Some clones in this sample may be carry-over from other donors' samples.

The chain carries TRBV7-2 and TRBJ2-5; TRBD1 might be the D (5 bases). From germline, CDR1 is SGHTA and CDR2 FQGNSA. V was shortened by 2 bases and J by 4 bases, with 11 bases between the two germline ends. The CDR3 totals 14 residues. The CDR3 DNA sequence: TGTGCCAGCAGCTTATGGGGTAGGGGAGAGACCCAGTACTTC. Residues: CASSLWGRGETQYF.

J is TRBJ2-7 and V is TRBV20-1; D unclear. Germline-derived CDR1 and CDR2 are DFQATT and SNEGSKA (reference sequence). V was cut by 4 bases and J by 3 bases, with 7 bases left in between. This CDR3 has 11 amino acids. CDR3 sequence (DNA): TGCAGTGCTATAAGTTACTACGAGCAGTACTTC. Translating gives CSAISYYEQYF.

This clone was picked up a small number of times. The chain joins TRBV11-2 to TRBJ2-1; TRBD1 matches at 10 bases. CDR1 SGHAT and CDR2 FQNNGV come from the germline V gene. The CDR3 has 15 residues. The J segment lost 4 bases and the V segment lost 5 bases, leaving 5 bases of the junction unmatched. The CDR3: CASSPGTGDYNEQFF. The CDR3 DNA sequence: TGTGCCAGCAGCCCGGGGACAGGGGATTACAATGAGCAGTTCTTC.

The chain is built from TRBV7-9 and TRBJ2-2; 7 bases align to TRBD1. Germline trimming cut 5 bases from V and 0 bases from J; bases unmatched to any gene: 6. The CDR3 runs 16 residues. In germline, CDR1 is SEHNR, CDR2 FQNEAQ (reference sequence). The CDR3 DNA is TGTGCCAGCAGCCCGTGGACAGGCACGAACACCGGGGAGCTGTTTTTT. It yields the protein CASSPWTGTNTGELFF. Full variable domain (missing parts from reference TRBV7-9 and TRBJ2-2): DTGVSQNPRHKITKRGQNVTFRCDPISEHNRLYWYRQTLGQGPEFLTYFQNEAQLEKSRLLSDRFSAERPKGSFSTLEIQRTEQGDSAMYLCASSPWTGTNTGELFFGEGSRLTVL.

By sample share, this clone is medium-sized. The chain has TRBV2 and TRBJ2-7; D possibly corresponds to TRBD1 (6 bases). The CDR3 runs to 13 residues. Trimming shortened V by 7 bases and J by 3 bases, and 13 bases separated the two germline ends. Germline CDR1 reads SNHLY; CDR2 reads FYNNEI. The CDR3 coding sequence is TGTGCCAGCACCGCAATGGACAGCTACGAGCAGTACTTC. This gives the protein CASTAMDSYEQYF.

This clone has a single count. The chain is built from TRBV6-5 and TRBJ2-3; 13 bases are shared with TRBD2. CDR1 and CDR2 from the germline V gene are MNHEY and SVGAGI. V shed 4 bases, J shed 3 bases, and the junction held 4 bases outside the gene matches. CDR3 length equals 16 residues. CDR3 bases: TGTGCCAGCAGTTTCTCACTAGCGGGAGGGACAGATACGCAGTATTTT. It specifies CASSFSLAGGTDTQYF.

The chain recombines TRBV4-1 with TRBJ2-7, with 12 positions matching TRBD2. This CDR3 is 15 amino acids long. Germline V gives CDR1 MGHRA, CDR2 YSYEKL. Trimming cost V 2 bases and J 2 bases; bases outside gene matches: 1. The CDR3 bases are TGCGCCAGCAGCCAAAGACTAGCGGGAGCCTACGAGCAGTACTTC. Translating gives CASSQRLAGAYEQYF.

The chain joins TRBV2 to TRBJ1-5; the D is unclear. The germline gives CDR1 SNHLY, CDR2 FYNNEI. This CDR3 spans 13 amino acids. V lost 2 bases to trimming and J lost 7 bases, with 9 bases between them. In nucleotides, the CDR3 is TGTGCCAGCAGTGAAAACACCCACCAGCCCCAGCATTTT. Translation gives CASSENTHQPQHF.